Shown below are 27 T cell receptor beta chains from a single sample sequenced in a study of blood T cell repertoires in COVID-19. TCRdb keeps only in-frame clones here, not all; method: immunoSEQ multiplex PCR. The data show over 250,000 clones, approximately 89% seen once. The specimen sequenced was PBMCs or T cells enriched from blood (not recorded which). The receptors were sampled from a woman in her sixties or seventies who had recovered from COVID-19.

The chain links TRBV7-2 to TRBJ2-1, with TRBD2 identical over 7 bases. There are 15 residues in the CDR3. The ends lost 2 bases at V and 6 bases at J; junction bases unmatched: 7. Germline-derived CDR1 and CDR2 are SGHTA and FQGNSA. In DNA form, the CDR3 reads TGTGCCAGCAGCTTACGGGGCGGGAGAATCAATGAGCAGTTCTTC. It codes for CASSLRGGRINEQFF.

Only one count was recorded for this clone. V is TRBV15 and J is TRBJ1-5; TRBD1 is a possible D gene (5 bases). Trimming cost V 1 base and J 5 bases, with 15 bases left between them. CDR3 length equals 16 residues. The germline V gene encodes CDR1 LNHNV and CDR2 YYDKDF (reference sequence). In DNA, the CDR3 is TGTGCCACCAGCAGAGTTTTCCTGCGGGGCGATCAGCCCCAGCATTTT. Translated, it gives CATSRVFLRGDQPQHF.

The chain recombines TRBV5-3 with TRBJ1-5, with D hard to call. TRBV5-3 is designated an ORF whose function remains uncertain. This CDR3 spans 14 amino acids. The ends were cut back, 1 base at V and 5 bases at J, with 10 bases in the middle. CDR3 loop: CARSLCRCHQPQHF. The CDR3, as DNA: TGTGCCAGAAGCTTGTGCAGGTGCCATCAGCCCCAGCATTTT.

The rearrangement joins TRBV3-1 (or the pseudogene TRBV3-2) to TRBJ1-2; D gene uncertain. The length of the CDR3 is 13 residues. The V and J ends lost 1 base and 4 bases respectively, with 7 bases between them. Germline CDR1 reads LGHDT; CDR2 reads YNNKEL (reference sequence). The CDR3 nucleotides are TGTGCCAGCAGCCAAGGCAACTCCTATGGCTACACCTTC. Its translation: CASSQGNSYGYTF.

Regarding this clone: The sample has other DNA sequences that encode this CDR3 too. The chain has TRBV6-1 and TRBJ1-2; TRBD1 matches at 8 bases. With 0 bases clipped from V and 8 bases from J, the junction kept 5 bases outside the gene matches. The CDR3 sequence is 14 residues long. Germline assignment: CDR1 MNHNS and CDR2 SASEGT. CDR3 bases: TGTGCCAGCAGTGAAGCGACAGGGGCGGGAGGCTACACCTTC. As protein: CASSEATGAGGYTF.

The J gene is TRBJ1-2, the V gene TRBV9, with D perhaps matching TRBD1 (6 bases). The CDR3 is made up of 12 amino acids. Germline CDR1 is SGDLS and CDR2 is YYNGEE. With 4 bases removed from V and 6 bases from J, the gap between germline ends came to 10 bases. CDR3 loop: CASSTNRDGYTF. The CDR3, as DNA: TGTGCCAGCAGCACAAACAGGGATGGCTACACCTTC. The whole variable domain, remainder taken from reference TRBV9 and TRBJ1-2, is DSGVTQTPKHLITATGQRVTLRCSPRSGDLSVYWYQQSLDQGLQFLIQYYNGEERAKGNILERFSAQQFPDLHSELNLSSLELGDSALYFCASSTNRDGYTFGSGTRLTVV.

This chain uses TRBV7-3 with TRBJ2-2, with D perhaps matching TRBD1 (6 bases). This CDR3 has 14 amino acids. Trimming took 3 bases from V and 9 from J, leaving 14 bases between them. CDR1 is SGHTA, CDR2 FQGTGA, per germline. Here the CDR3 DNA reads TGTGCCAGCAGCTTGGATATGGGGGCCCGGGAGCTGTTTTTT. Its translation: CASSLDMGARELFF.

The chain couples TRBV30 to TRBJ1-1; D is uncertain. The CDR3 loop spans 14 amino acids. The germline CDR1 and CDR2 sequences are GTSNPN and SVGIG (reference sequence). V dropped 3 bases and J dropped 2 bases, with 13 bases sitting between them. This CDR3 is CAWSKSPENTEAFF. The CDR3 DNA reads TGTGCCTGGAGCAAGAGTCCCGAAAACACTGAAGCTTTCTTT.

Here the CDR3 DNA reads TGTGCCACCCGAGGAGCGGGAGAGTACGAGCAGTACTTC. This sequence encodes CATRGAGEYEQYF. This sequence joins TRBV24-1 and TRBJ2-7, with 8 bases matching TRBD2. The CDR3 is made up of 13 amino acids. V shed 9 bases, J shed 4 bases, and the junction held 7 bases outside the gene matches. Germline V gene lookup returns CDR1 KGHDR and CDR2 SFDVKD.

The chain uses TRBV5-1 and TRBJ1-4, with TRBD1 as a possible D gene (5 bases). There are 14 residues in the CDR3. V gave up 4 bases and J gave up 2 bases, with 9 bases separating them. Germline V CDR1 and CDR2: SGHRS, YFSETQ. The CDR3 region is CASSEQATNEKLFF. The CDR3 coding sequence is TGCGCCAGCAGCGAACAGGCCACTAATGAAAAACTGTTTTTT.

This chain uses TRBV7-9 with TRBJ1-5, with 7 nucleotides matching TRBD1. The V gene's germline CDR1 is SEHNR and CDR2 FQNEAQ (reference sequence). V was pared by 4 bases and J by 6 bases, with 6 bases of the junction left unmatched. The length of the CDR3 is 14 residues. The CDR3 region is CASSSTGVVQPQHF. CDR3 sequence (DNA): TGTGCCAGCAGCTCAACAGGGGTGGTTCAGCCCCAGCATTTT.

The chain joins TRBV28 to TRBJ2-5, with 9 positions matching TRBD1. Germline values: CDR1 MDHEN, CDR2 SYDVKM. V dropped 5 bases and J dropped 3; count of bases not matched to a gene: 16. The CDR3 is 18 amino acids. The CDR3 reads CASSHLFLTGTGKETQYF. The CDR3 DNA reads as TGTGCCAGCAGTCACCTCTTCCTGACCGGGACAGGGAAAGAGACCCAGTACTTC. The variable domain in full, completed from reference TRBV28 and TRBJ2-5, reads DVKVTQSSRYLVKRTGEKVFLECVQDMDHENMFWYRQDPGLGLRLIYFSYDVKMKEKGDIPEGYSVSREKKERFSLILESASTNQTSMYLCASSHLFLTGTGKETQYFGPGTRLLVL.

The J gene is TRBJ1-1, the V gene TRBV15; TRBD1 matches at 9 bases. The J segment lost 3 bases and the V segment lost 2 bases, leaving 4 bases of the junction unmatched. Per the germline V gene, CDR1 is LNHNV and CDR2 is YYDKDF (reference sequence). The CDR3 has 15 residues. The CDR3 protein is CATSRLDRGDTEAFF. The CDR3 nucleotides read TGTGCCACCAGCAGATTAGACAGGGGGGACACTGAAGCTTTCTTT.

This clone appeared a few times. This sample includes further DNA sequences coding for the same CDR3. The chain recombines TRBV5-1 with TRBJ2-5; 8 bases line up with TRBD1. Germline V CDR1 and CDR2: SGHRS, YFSETQ. This CDR3 is built from 13 residues. V was pared by 4 bases and J by 4 bases, with 3 bases of the junction left unmatched. The CDR3 DNA follows: TGCGCCAGCAGCCGCGGACAGGGAGAGACCCAGTACTTC. Its translation: CASSRGQGETQYF.

A single count supports this clone. This rearrangement joins TRBV30 to TRBJ1-2, with a weak D call TRBD1 (6 bases). Trimming shortened V by 2 bases and J by 8 bases, and 12 bases separated the two germline ends. Germline V gives CDR1 GTSNPN, CDR2 SVGIG (reference sequence). The CDR3 runs 12 residues. The CDR3, as DNA: TGTGCCTGGAGTTTGGACAGACGAGGCTACACCTTC. As protein: CAWSLDRRGYTF.

This chain joins TRBV5-1 and TRBJ2-5; D is uncertain. Germline CDR1 reads SGHRS; CDR2 reads YFSETQ. Trimming removed 0 bases at V and 3 bases at J, with 9 bases between. This CDR3 comprises 14 residues. The CDR3 spells CASSLGQPEETQYF. In nucleotides, the CDR3 is TGCGCCAGCAGCTTGGGACAACCGGAAGAGACCCAGTACTTC.

V usage is TRBV2 and J usage is TRBJ2-1, with TRBD2 matching over 15 bases. Germline CDR1 reads SNHLY; CDR2 reads FYNNEI. The CDR3 consists of 18 residues. V lost 3 bases and J lost 10; bases outside the gene matches: 13. The CDR3 nucleotides read TGTGCCAGCAGTGACCGGACTAGCGGGAGGGCCAGTAGTTTAGAGCAGTTCTTC. Its protein product is CASSDRTSGRASSLEQFF.

The rearrangement links TRBV2 to TRBJ2-7; 8 nucleotides match TRBD2. Germline-derived CDR1 and CDR2 are SNHLY and FYNNEI. The CDR3 is 12 residues long. The V and J ends lost 9 bases and 3 bases, in that order; junction bases with no gene match: 4. CDR3: CARGSGSYEQYF. The CDR3, as DNA: TGTGCCAGGGGGAGCGGGAGCTACGAGCAGTACTTC.

This clone was recorded a few times. This chain connects TRBV3-1 (or the pseudogene TRBV3-2) to TRBJ1-1, with 8 bases aligning to TRBD1. Germline V lookup: CDR1 LGHDT, CDR2 YNNKEL (reference sequence). The J segment lost 4 bases and the V segment lost 3 bases, leaving 4 bases of the junction unmatched. CDR3 length: 14 amino acids. Here the CDR3 reads CASSQSGGPTEAFF. For the CDR3, the DNA is TGTGCCAGCAGCCAGTCAGGGGGCCCCACTGAAGCTTTCTTT.

Here the CDR3 reads CASSPPGLAGVRADTQYF. The CDR3 DNA follows: TGTGCCAGCAGTCCCCCGGGACTAGCGGGAGTGAGGGCAGATACGCAGTATTTT. The chain combines TRBV28 with TRBJ2-3, with 14 bases aligning to TRBD2. This CDR3 contains 18 residues. Unmatched junction bases numbered 11, after V lost 5 bases and J lost 4 bases. Germline-derived CDR1 and CDR2 are MDHEN and SYDVKM.

This chain links TRBV2 with TRBJ2-6; no clear D. Germline values: CDR1 SNHLY, CDR2 FYNNEI. Trimming removed 6 bases from V and 0 bases from J, with 9 bases in between. This CDR3 contains 15 residues. CDR3 loop: CASSNSISGANVLTF. CDR3 in DNA: TGTGCCAGCAGCAACAGTATCTCTGGGGCCAACGTCCTGACTTTC.

The chain has TRBV7-6 and TRBJ2-3, with 9 bases aligning to TRBD2. The CDR3 is 15 residues long. Germline loops: CDR1 SGHVS, CDR2 FNYEAQ. V trimming: 2 bases; J trimming: 6 bases; junction bases outside the gene matches: 6. The CDR3 protein is CASSLSLLAGDTQYF. The CDR3 region has the DNA TGTGCCAGCAGCTTATCACTACTAGCGGGTGATACGCAGTATTTT.

This sequence joins TRBV28 and TRBJ1-2; a possible D gene is TRBD1 (5 bases). Trimming took 5 bases from V and 4 from J, leaving 8 bases between them. The CDR3 extends over 12 amino acids. From germline, CDR1 is MDHEN and CDR2 SYDVKM. The CDR3, as DNA: TGTGCCAGCAGTGAAGGGGTCTATGGCTACACCTTC. Translating it yields CASSEGVYGYTF.

Here the CDR3 DNA reads TGTGCCAGCAGTCCCCCTAGTCTCGCCGGCCAGCAGTACTTC. Its protein is CASSPPSLAGQQYF. This sequence joins TRBV6-5 and TRBJ2-7, with unresolved D. V lost 5 bases and J 8 bases, leaving 19 bases between the germline ends. The CDR3 consists of 14 residues. Germline-derived CDR1 and CDR2 are MNHEY and SVGAGI.

This clone was counted only a few times. The rearrangement joins TRBV5-6 to TRBJ2-1; TRBD2 agrees at 12 bases. CDR1 is SGHDT, CDR2 YYEEEE, per germline. With V trimmed by 4 bases and J by 9 bases, 11 bases remained unmatched. This CDR3 region has 16 residues. The CDR3 sequence: CASSRGLAGSTIEQFF. The CDR3, as DNA: TGTGCCAGCAGCCGCGGACTAGCGGGAAGTACAATTGAGCAGTTCTTC.

V usage is TRBV19 and J usage is TRBJ2-7; 8 bases fit TRBD2. The germline V gene has CDR1 LNHDA and CDR2 SQIVND (reference sequence). The J segment lost 5 bases and the V segment lost 10 bases, leaving 10 bases of the junction unmatched. The CDR3 length is 13 residues. CDR3 in amino acids: CATAAGTRDEQYF. CDR3 coding DNA: TGTGCCACCGCGGCCGGGACTAGGGACGAGCAGTACTTC. The full variable domain, completed using reference TRBV19 and TRBJ2-7, is DGGITQSPKYLFRKEGQNVTLSCEQNLNHDAMYWYRQDPGQGLRLIYYSQIVNDFQKGDIAEGYSVSREKKESFPLTVTSAQKNPTAFYLCATAAGTRDEQYFGPGTRLTVT.

This clone showed up many times. The rearrangement joins TRBV27 to TRBJ2-2; TRBD2 is a possible D gene (7 bases). Germline-derived CDR1 and CDR2 are MNHEY and SMNVEV (reference sequence). Trimming removed 11 bases at V and 7 bases at J, with 17 bases between. This CDR3 comprises 13 residues. In DNA, the CDR3 is TGTGCCCCGGAGGGGGGGCGGGGCGGGGAGCTGTTTTTT. Its translation is CAPEGGRGGELFF.